These 25 T cell receptor beta chains originate from one sample sequenced in a study of T cells in narcolepsy. Libraries were prepared by immunoSEQ multiplex PCR; TCRdb keeps only in-frame clonotypes and omits some of them. The sample contains some 23,000 clones, approximately 80% of which appear only once. The specimen sequenced was CD45RA- memory CD4+ T cells from PBMCs. The receptors originated from a human donor with narcolepsy.

This rearrangement joins TRBV4-3 to TRBJ2-3; D not resolved. The V gene lost 1 base and the J gene lost 0 bases, with 11 bases spanning the gap. The CDR3 spans 16 residues. CDR1 is LGHNA and CDR2 is YSLEER in the germline V gene. The CDR3 DNA follows: TGCGCCAGCAGCCAAGTACTGGGGATCAGCACAGATACGCAGTATTTT. This sequence encodes CASSQVLGISTDTQYF.

The chain combines TRBV7-2 with TRBJ1-5, with no clear D. The V and J ends lost 5 bases and 0 bases respectively, with 8 bases between them. The CDR3 is made up of 14 amino acids. Germline CDR1 reads SGHTA; CDR2 reads FQGNSA. In DNA form, the CDR3 reads TGTGCCAGCAGCCCCCAGGTTAGCAATCAGCCCCAGCATTTT. Translating gives CASSPQVSNQPQHF.

The genes are TRBV5-6 and TRBJ1-4; 7 bases fit TRBD1. Germline trimming cut 4 bases from V and 8 bases from J; bases unmatched to any gene: 11. The CDR3 is 15 amino acids. Germline V lookup: CDR1 SGHDT, CDR2 YYEEEE. The CDR3 sequence is CASSLTTGPGEKLFF. Here the CDR3 DNA reads TGTGCCAGCAGCCTCACGACAGGGCCCGGGGAAAAACTGTTTTTT.

As to this clone: Other nucleotide sequences from this sample produce the same CDR3. The chain uses TRBV5-1 and TRBJ1-1; 9 bases agree with TRBD1. J lost 6 bases, V lost 1 base, and 7 bases had no gene match. Germline loops: CDR1 SGHRS, CDR2 YFSETQ. CDR3 size: 15 residues. Here the CDR3 DNA reads TGCGCCAGCAGCTTGAAGGGACAGGGTGGCGCTGAAGCTTTCTTT. Amino acids: CASSLKGQGGAEAFF.

This rearrangement joins TRBV11-2 to TRBJ1-2; 9 bases map to TRBD1. The V gene end was trimmed by 1 base and the J gene end by 6 bases; junction bases not matched to a gene: 12. Per the germline V gene, CDR1 is SGHAT and CDR2 is FQNNGV. The CDR3 consists of 17 residues. The CDR3 nucleotides are TGTGCCAGCAGCTTAGCGGCCCCCGGGACAGGGAACCATGGCTACACCTTC. It is translated as CASSLAAPGTGNHGYTF.

The rearrangement uses TRBV11-2 and TRBJ2-3, with TRBD1 matching 11 bases. The V gene end was trimmed by 5 bases and the J gene end by 3 bases; junction bases not matched to a gene: 7. Germline V gene data show CDR1 as SGHAT and CDR2 as FQNNGV. This CDR3 is built from 16 residues. The CDR3 nucleotides read TGTGCCAGCAGCGCACGGGACAGGGGGATAACAGATACGCAGTATTTT. Amino acids: CASSARDRGITDTQYF.

In its sample, this clone was seen once. V is TRBV23-1 and J is TRBJ2-6; 8 nucleotides align to TRBD1. TRBV23-1 counts as an open reading frame of uncertain function. This CDR3 is built from 17 residues. V gave up 7 bases and J gave up 0 bases; unmatched junction bases: 8. The CDR3 sequence: CASIPGQDHSGANVLTF. Here the CDR3 DNA reads TGCGCCAGCATACCGGGACAGGATCACTCTGGGGCCAACGTCCTGACTTTC.

This chain joins TRBV5-1 and TRBJ2-2; D possibly corresponds to TRBD2 (6 bases). CDR3 length: 15 residues. Germline CDR1 and CDR2: SGHRS and YFSETQ. V shed 4 bases and J shed 5 bases, with 15 bases lying between them. The CDR3 here is CASSRGADPTGELFF. The CDR3 coding sequence is TGCGCCAGCAGCCGCGGGGCAGACCCTACCGGGGAGCTGTTTTTT. Complete variable domain (other parts from reference TRBV5-1 and TRBJ2-2): KAGVTQTPRYLIKTRGQQVTLSCSPISGHRSVSWYQQTPGQGLQFLFEYFSETQRNKGNFPGRFSGRQFSNSRSEMNVSTLELGDSALYLCASSRGADPTGELFFGEGSRLTVL.

The chain couples TRBV29-1 to TRBJ1-4; D possibly corresponds to TRBD1 (5 bases). The CDR3 consists of 13 residues. V dropped 4 bases and J dropped 7 bases, with 13 bases sitting between them. Germline CDR1 and CDR2: SQVTM and ANQGSEA. The CDR3 is CSVVESGTEKLFF. CDR3 DNA sequence: TGCAGCGTTGTAGAGTCGGGGACTGAAAAACTGTTTTTT.

As to this clone: The DNA is omitted, as the CDR3 cannot be located on it reliably, and the CDR3 follows TCRdb's listing. This chain uses TRBV21-1 with TRBJ1-2; TRBD1, as called in the table, went unchecked against the DNA. TRBV21-1 is a pseudogene segment. The CDR3 is 17 amino acids long, termini counted. CDR3 sequence reads: CASSKGTVGQGIAGYTF.

This clone was found a few times. The rearrangement uses TRBV19 and TRBJ1-2; 11 bases fit TRBD1. The CDR3 is 13 residues long. Germline V gene lookup returns CDR1 LNHDA and CDR2 SQIVND (reference sequence). Germline trimming cut 3 bases from V and 8 bases from J; bases unmatched to any gene: 2. The CDR3 loop is CASSMGQGDGYTF. The CDR3 DNA is TGTGCCAGTAGTATGGGACAGGGGGACGGCTACACCTTC. Combining the CDR3 with reference TRBV19 and TRBJ1-2 gives the whole variable domain DGGITQSPKYLFRKEGQNVTLSCEQNLNHDAMYWYRQDPGQGLRLIYYSQIVNDFQKGDIAEGYSVSREKKESFPLTVTSAQKNPTAFYLCASSMGQGDGYTFGSGTRLTVV.

This clone was seen a few times. J is TRBJ1-1 and V is TRBV6-1; D not certain. With 6 bases removed from V and 5 bases from J, the gap between germline ends came to 10 bases. CDR3 length: 12 amino acids. Germline CDR1 MNHNS, CDR2 SASEGT. CDR3 sequence (DNA): TGTGCCAGCAGGGCTGGGAGTACTGAAGCTTTCTTT. Amino acid sequence: CASRAGSTEAFF.

This chain joins TRBV5-1 and TRBJ2-7, with a possible D match to TRBD1 (5 bases). This CDR3 has 17 amino acids. V lost 3 bases to trimming and J lost 2 bases, with 21 bases between them. Germline CDR1 reads SGHRS; CDR2 reads YFSETQ. CDR3 sequence (DNA): TGCGCCAGCAGCTCCCAAACCCAGGGTTATGGGACCTACGAGCAGTACTTC. Translated, it gives CASSSQTQGYGTYEQYF. Complete variable domain (other parts from reference TRBV5-1 and TRBJ2-7): KAGVTQTPRYLIKTRGQQVTLSCSPISGHRSVSWYQQTPGQGLQFLFEYFSETQRNKGNFPGRFSGRQFSNSRSEMNVSTLELGDSALYLCASSSQTQGYGTYEQYFGPGTRLTVT.

The chain couples TRBV11-2 to TRBJ2-4; possibly TRBD2 for D (6 bases). The CDR3 has 17 amino acids. V lost 3 bases to trimming and J lost 6 bases, with 21 bases between them. Germline loops: CDR1 SGHAT, CDR2 FQNNGV. The chain's CDR3 is CASSLEGRLTLGNIQYF. The CDR3 DNA is TGTGCCAGCAGCTTGGAGGGGAGGCTCACATTAGGAAACATTCAGTACTTC.

V and J are TRBV5-1 and TRBJ2-5; either TRBD1 or TRBD2 may fit D (6 bases each). Germline V gene sequence: CDR1 SGHRS, CDR2 YFSETQ. The ends were cut back, 2 bases at V and 7 bases at J, with 27 bases in the middle. This CDR3 region has 18 residues. Here the CDR3 reads CASSFRSVTGAGRGTQYF. CDR3 DNA: TGCGCCAGCAGCTTCCGAAGCGTTACGGGAGCGGGCAGGGGGACCCAGTACTTC.

This clone was counted a single time. Lacking the conserved final phenylalanine or tryptophan, this CDR3 likely reflects a read error. The limits of the CDR3 on the DNA are not certain, so only TCRdb's listed CDR3 is given. The chain uses TRBV5-3 and TRBJ1-2. TRBV5-3 is classed as an ORF, of uncertain function. The CDR3 numbers 9 amino acids, ends counted. CDR3 loop: CARSLVLSL.

Turning to this clone: Additional DNA sequences in this sample encode the identical CDR3. The genes are TRBV19 and TRBJ2-3; D unclear. This CDR3 has 14 amino acids. The V gene's germline CDR1 is LNHDA and CDR2 SQIVND (reference sequence). Trimming left V 3 bases short and J 3 bases short, with 10 bases between. For the CDR3, the DNA is TGTGCCAGTAGTATGGCCCAAGGTACAGATACGCAGTATTTT. Translating gives CASSMAQGTDTQYF.

This chain connects TRBV19 to TRBJ1-1; 10 bases are a match to TRBD1. The CDR3 loop spans 14 amino acids. V trimming: 6 bases; J trimming: 5 bases; junction bases outside the gene matches: 6. Germline V lookup: CDR1 LNHDA, CDR2 SQIVND (reference sequence). The CDR3 loop is CASRTGGAGTEAFF. For the CDR3, the DNA is TGTGCCAGTAGGACAGGGGGCGCGGGGACTGAAGCTTTCTTT.

This chain joins TRBV29-1 and TRBJ2-7; 8 positions agree with TRBD1. This CDR3 has 18 amino acids. The germline V gene has CDR1 SQVTM and CDR2 ANQGSEA. The ends lost 6 bases at V and 2 bases at J; junction bases unmatched: 21. The DNA of the CDR3 is TGCAGCGTCTACTGCCGGGACAGGCCCCTCCGAGGGCCCTACGAGCAGTACTTC. Amino acid sequence: CSVYCRDRPLRGPYEQYF.

The rearrangement uses TRBV18 and TRBJ2-7, with 9 bases aligning to TRBD1. CDR1 is KGHSH, CDR2 LQKENI, per germline. Trimming removed 6 bases from V and 3 bases from J; junction bases left unmatched: 6. This CDR3 has 14 residues. CDR3 residues: CASSPGTGYYEQYF. The DNA for the CDR3 is TGTGCCAGCTCCCCCGGGACAGGGTACTACGAGCAGTACTTC.

V and J are TRBV27 and TRBJ1-1; 9 positions agree with TRBD1. The CDR3 length is 17 residues. The germline V gene has CDR1 MNHEY and CDR2 SMNVEV (reference sequence). Trimming cost V 7 bases and J 5 bases; bases outside gene matches: 17. The CDR3 protein is CASKNAGTGIYGTEAFF. The CDR3 nucleotides read TGTGCCAGCAAGAACGCCGGGACAGGGATTTATGGGACTGAAGCTTTCTTT.

Remarks on this clone: One junction end disagrees with the germline gene, perhaps due to a read error. The chain couples TRBV29-1 to TRBJ1-4; D possibly corresponds to TRBD1 (5 bases). This CDR3 is built from 11 residues. Germline CDR1 reads SQVTM; CDR2 reads ANQGSEA. The CDR3 bases are TGCAGCGTTAAAGAGGGAGGGGAACTGTTTTTT. It is translated as CSVKEGGELFF.

This chain joins TRBV11-2 and TRBJ2-3, with D possibly called TRBD1 or TRBD2 (6 bases each). Trimming removed 11 bases at V and 6 bases at J, with 15 bases between. Germline assignment: CDR1 SGHAT and CDR2 FQNNGV. CDR3 size: 12 residues. CDR3 sequence: CAWGDITDTQYF. As DNA, the CDR3 is TGTGCCTGGGGGGACATCACGGATACGCAGTATTTT.

This chain connects TRBV7-2 to TRBJ2-5; D remains unclear. V shed 5 bases and J shed 5 bases, with 9 bases lying between them. The CDR3 has 12 residues. Germline V lookup: CDR1 SGHTA, CDR2 FQGNSA. CDR3 DNA: TGTGCCAGCAGCCTTAAGGTGGAGACCCAGTACTTC. As protein: CASSLKVETQYF. The full variable domain, its missing parts supplied by reference TRBV7-2 and TRBJ2-5, is GAGVSQSPSNKVTEKGKDVELRCDPISGHTALYWYRQSLGQGLEFLIYFQGNSAPDKSGLPSDRFSAERTGGSVSTLTIQRTQQEDSAVYLCASSLKVETQYFGPGTRLLVL.

CDR3 sequence reads: CASSRSGGKETQYF. CDR3 nucleotide sequence: TGTGCCAGCAGCCGATCAGGGGGCAAGGAGACCCAGTACTTC. V is TRBV5-4 and J is TRBJ2-5, with 8 bases matching TRBD1. The germline CDR1 and CDR2 sequences are SGHNT and YYREEE (reference sequence). The length of the CDR3 is 14 residues. V dropped 4 bases and J dropped 5; count of bases not matched to a gene: 7.